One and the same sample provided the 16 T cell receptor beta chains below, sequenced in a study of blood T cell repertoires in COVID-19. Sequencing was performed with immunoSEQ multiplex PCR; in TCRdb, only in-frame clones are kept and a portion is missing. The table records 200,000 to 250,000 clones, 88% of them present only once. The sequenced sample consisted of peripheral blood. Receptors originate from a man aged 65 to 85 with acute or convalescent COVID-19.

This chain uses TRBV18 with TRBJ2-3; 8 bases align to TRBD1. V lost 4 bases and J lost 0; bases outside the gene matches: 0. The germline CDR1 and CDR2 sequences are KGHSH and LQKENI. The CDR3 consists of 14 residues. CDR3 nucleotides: TGTGCCAGCTCACGGGACAGGAGCACAGATACGCAGTATTTT. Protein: CASSRDRSTDTQYF.

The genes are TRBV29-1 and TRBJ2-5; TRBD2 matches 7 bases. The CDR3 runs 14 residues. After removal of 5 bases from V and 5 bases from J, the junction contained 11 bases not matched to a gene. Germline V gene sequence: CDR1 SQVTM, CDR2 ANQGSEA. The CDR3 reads CSVRGRGLGETQYF. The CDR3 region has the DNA TGCAGCGTTCGCGGGAGAGGGTTGGGTGAGACCCAGTACTTC. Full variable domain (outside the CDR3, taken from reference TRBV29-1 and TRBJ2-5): SAVISQKPSRDICQRGTSLTIQCQVDSQVTMMFWYRQQPGQSLTLIATANQGSEATYESGFVIDKFPISRPNLTFSTLTVSNMSPEDSSIYLCSVRGRGLGETQYFGPGTRLLVL.

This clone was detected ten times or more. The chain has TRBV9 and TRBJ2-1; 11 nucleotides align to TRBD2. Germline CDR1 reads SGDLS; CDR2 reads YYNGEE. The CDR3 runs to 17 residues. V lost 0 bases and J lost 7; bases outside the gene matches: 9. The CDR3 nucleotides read TGTGCCAGCAGCGTAGACCCCACTAGCGGGAGAGGTAATGAGCAGTTCTTC. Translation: CASSVDPTSGRGNEQFF.

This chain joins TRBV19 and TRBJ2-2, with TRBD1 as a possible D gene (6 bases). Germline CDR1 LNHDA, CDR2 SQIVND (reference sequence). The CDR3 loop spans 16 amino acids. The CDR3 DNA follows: TGTGCTGGTCACGACAGGTTTACCAAAAACACCGGGGAGCTGTTTTTT. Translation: CAGHDRFTKNTGELFF.

CDR3 nucleotides: TGTGCCAGCAGTCAACCAGGACTGCCTAACTATGGCTACACCTTC. Translating it yields CASSQPGLPNYGYTF. The chain recombines TRBV6-2 or TRBV6-3 with TRBJ1-2; D remains unclear. Deletions cut 5 bases from V and 0 bases from J, with 13 bases between. The CDR3 is 15 residues long. The germline gives CDR1 MNHEY, CDR2 SVGEGT.

CDR3 sequence (DNA): TGTGCCAGCTCACCCCGCGGGTCGGGTGGCTACACCTTC. Encoded protein: CASSPRGSGGYTF. This chain connects TRBV18 to TRBJ1-2, with D unresolved. This CDR3 is 13 amino acids long. Deletions cut 3 bases from V and 7 bases from J, with 12 bases between. Germline assignment: CDR1 KGHSH and CDR2 LQKENI.

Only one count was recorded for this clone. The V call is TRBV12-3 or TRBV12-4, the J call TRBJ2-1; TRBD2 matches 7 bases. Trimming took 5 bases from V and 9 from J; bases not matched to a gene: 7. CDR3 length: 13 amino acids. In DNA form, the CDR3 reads TGTGCCAGCAGTATCAGACTAGCAGGTGAGCAGTTCTTC. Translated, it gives CASSIRLAGEQFF.

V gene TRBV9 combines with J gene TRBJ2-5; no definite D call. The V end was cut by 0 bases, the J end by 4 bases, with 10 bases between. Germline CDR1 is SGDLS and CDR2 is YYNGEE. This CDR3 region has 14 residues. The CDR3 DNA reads TGTGCCAGCAGCGTAGGGAGTAGAAGAGAGACCCAGTACTTC. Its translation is CASSVGSRRETQYF.

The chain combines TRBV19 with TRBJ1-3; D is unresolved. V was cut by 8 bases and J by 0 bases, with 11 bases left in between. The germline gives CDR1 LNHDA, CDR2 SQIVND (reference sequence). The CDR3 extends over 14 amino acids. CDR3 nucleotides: TGTGCCAGTCGTTCGATGAGCTCTGGAAACACCATATATTTT. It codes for CASRSMSSGNTIYF.

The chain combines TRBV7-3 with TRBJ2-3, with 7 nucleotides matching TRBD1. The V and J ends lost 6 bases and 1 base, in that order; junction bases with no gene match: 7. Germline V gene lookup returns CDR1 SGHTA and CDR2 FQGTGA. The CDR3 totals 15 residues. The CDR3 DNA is TGTGCCAGCAGAAAAACCGGGACAGGCACAGATACGCAGTATTTT. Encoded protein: CASRKTGTGTDTQYF.

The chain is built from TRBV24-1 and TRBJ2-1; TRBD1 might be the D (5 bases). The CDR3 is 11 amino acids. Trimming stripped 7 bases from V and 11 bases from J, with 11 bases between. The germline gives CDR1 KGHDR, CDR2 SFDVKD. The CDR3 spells CATRLQGQQFF. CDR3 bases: TGTGCCACCAGACTGCAGGGTCAGCAGTTCTTC.

CDR3 loop: CASSPPSAGANVLTF. DNA of the CDR3: TGTGCCAGCAGCCCTCCTAGCGCTGGGGCCAACGTCCTGACTTTC. The J gene is TRBJ2-6, the V gene TRBV5-4; TRBD2 might be the D (6 bases). The V gene's germline CDR1 is SGHNT and CDR2 YYREEE (reference sequence). V lost 4 bases to trimming and J lost 2 bases, with 10 bases between them. This CDR3 has 15 amino acids.

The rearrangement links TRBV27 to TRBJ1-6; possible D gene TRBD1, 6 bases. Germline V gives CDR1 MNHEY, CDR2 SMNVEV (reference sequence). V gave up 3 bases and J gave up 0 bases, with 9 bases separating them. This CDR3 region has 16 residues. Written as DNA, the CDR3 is TGTGCCAGCAGTTTCAGGGGAAGCTCCTATAATTCACCCCTCCACTTT. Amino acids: CASSFRGSSYNSPLHF.

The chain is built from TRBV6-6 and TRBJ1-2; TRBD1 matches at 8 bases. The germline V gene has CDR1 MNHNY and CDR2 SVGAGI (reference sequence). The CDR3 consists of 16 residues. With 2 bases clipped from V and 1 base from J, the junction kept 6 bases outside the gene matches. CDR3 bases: TGTGCCAGCAGTTACCCAGGGGGCGCCCGTAACTATGGCTACACCTTC. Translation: CASSYPGGARNYGYTF.

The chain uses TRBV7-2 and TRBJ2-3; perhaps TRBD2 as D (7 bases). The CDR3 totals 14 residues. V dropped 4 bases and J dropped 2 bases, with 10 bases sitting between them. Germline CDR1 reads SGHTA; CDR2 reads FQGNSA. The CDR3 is CASSSGDYTDTQYF. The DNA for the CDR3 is TGTGCCAGCAGCTCAGGGGACTACACAGATACGCAGTATTTT.

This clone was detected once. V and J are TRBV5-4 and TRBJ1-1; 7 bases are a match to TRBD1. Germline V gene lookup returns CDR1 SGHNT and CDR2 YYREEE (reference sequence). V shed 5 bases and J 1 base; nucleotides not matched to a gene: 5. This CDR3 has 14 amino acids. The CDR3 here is CASRRDSWNTEAFF. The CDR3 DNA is TGTGCCAGCAGACGGGACAGCTGGAACACTGAAGCTTTCTTT.